The 10 T cell receptor beta chains below were found in one sample sequenced in a study of beta chain features in type 1 diabetes. Every bit of the isolated RNA underwent reverse transcription, so sequencing read expressed TCRB transcripts. TCRdb keeps only in-frame clones here, not all; method: immunoSEQ multiplex PCR. The sample includes roughly 250,000 clones, around 20% of them seen just once. General observations from the study: Within each of all four CD4+ subsets, Type 1 diabetes patients had TCRB CDR3s that were moderately but significantly shorter.

Their antigen targets remain unknown. Sequenced: naive CD4+ T cells from blood. The origin of the receptors is a woman aged 40 to 55 with type 1 diabetes.

This clone was observed a handful of times. This chain joins TRBV7-2 and TRBJ2-3; 7 bases line up with TRBD2. This CDR3 contains 12 residues. J gave up 6 bases and V 3 bases, and 0 bases lay outside the gene matches. The germline gives CDR1 SGHTA, CDR2 FQGNSA. The CDR3 loop reads CASSFGGDTQYF. The CDR3 region has the DNA TGTGCCAGCAGCTTCGGGGGGGATACGCAGTATTTT.

The chain uses TRBV11-2 and TRBJ2-1; 8 bases map to TRBD2. The V gene end was trimmed by 5 bases and the J gene end by 2 bases; junction bases not matched to a gene: 11. The CDR3 totals 17 residues. Germline CDR1 and CDR2: SGHAT and FQNNGV. In DNA, the CDR3 is TGTGCCAGCAGCCCCCTGGGCACTAGCGGTACCTACAATGAGCAGTTCTTC. It codes for CASSPLGTSGTYNEQFF. The full variable domain, completed using reference TRBV11-2 and TRBJ2-1, is EAGVAQSPRYKIIEKRQSVAFWCNPISGHATLYWYQQILGQGPKLLIQFQNNGVVDDSQLPKDRFSAERLKGVDSTLKIQPAKLEDSAVYLCASSPLGTSGTYNEQFFGPGTRLTVL.

In this sample, this clone turned up a few times. The V and J genes are TRBV7-3 and TRBJ2-3; D uncertain. The CDR3 spans 12 residues. Germline CDR1 and CDR2: SGHTA and FQGTGA. Trimming removed 2 bases at V and 4 bases at J, with 4 bases between. CDR3 coding DNA: TGTGCCAGCAGCTTACAGTCAGATACGCAGTATTTT. It yields the protein CASSLQSDTQYF.

This chain links TRBV10-3 with TRBJ2-5; D might be TRBD2 (7 bases). Germline loops: CDR1 ENHRY, CDR2 SYGVKD. CDR3 size: 13 residues. The V gene lost 6 bases and the J gene lost 5 bases, with 13 bases spanning the gap. In nucleotides, the CDR3 is TGTGCCATCAGCCCGGGGGGCGGGGAGACCCAGTACTTC. This gives the protein CAISPGGGETQYF.

This clone was recorded a few times. V gene TRBV15 combines with J gene TRBJ1-1; TRBD1 aligns across 9 bases. Germline V gene sequence: CDR1 LNHNV, CDR2 YYDKDF (reference sequence). This CDR3 region has 14 residues. V gave up 6 bases and J gave up 1 base; unmatched junction bases: 3. This CDR3 reads CATRRDRENTEAFF. For the CDR3, the DNA is TGTGCCACCAGACGGGACAGGGAGAACACTGAAGCTTTCTTT.

This chain links TRBV19 with TRBJ2-5; 9 nucleotides agree with TRBD2. This CDR3 spans 16 amino acids. V lost 6 bases, J lost 3 bases, and 11 bases stayed unmatched. CDR1 is LNHDA, CDR2 SQIVND, per germline (reference sequence). The CDR3 loop is CASSGIGLAIKETQYF. In DNA, the CDR3 is TGTGCCAGTAGCGGGATTGGACTAGCGATCAAAGAGACCCAGTACTTC.

The genes are TRBV18 and TRBJ2-5; 9 bases are a match to TRBD1. There are 17 residues in the CDR3. V lost 6 bases and J lost 5; bases outside the gene matches: 16. Germline CDR1 KGHSH, CDR2 LQKENI. CDR3 coding DNA: TGTGCCAGCTCCCGCACTTCGGGACAGGGTCTTCAGGAGACCCAGTACTTC. Protein sequence: CASSRTSGQGLQETQYF. Full variable domain (outside the CDR3, taken from reference TRBV18 and TRBJ2-5): NAGVMQNPRHLVRRRGQEARLRCSPMKGHSHVYWYRQLPEEGLKFMVYLQKENIIDESGMPKERFSAEFPKEGPSILRIQQVVRGDSAAYFCASSRTSGQGLQETQYFGPGTRLLVL.

This clone was counted a few times. This chain connects TRBV14 to TRBJ2-5, with D perhaps TRBD2 (5 bases). Germline V gene lookup returns CDR1 SGHDN and CDR2 FVKESK. With 4 bases removed from V and 5 bases from J, the gap between germline ends came to 17 bases. This CDR3 is 15 amino acids long. CDR3 nucleotides: TGTGCCAGCAGCCGCATCGTCCTCGGCGGGGAGACCCAGTACTTC. Its protein product is CASSRIVLGGETQYF. The complete variable domain, with remaining parts taken from reference TRBV14 and TRBJ2-5, reads EAGVTQFPSHSVIEKGQTVTLRCDPISGHDNLYWYRRVMGKEIKFLLHFVKESKQDESGMPNNRFLAERTGGTYSTLKVQPAELEDSGVYFCASSRIVLGGETQYFGPGTRLLVL.

V gene TRBV28 combines with J gene TRBJ2-1; 13 positions agree with TRBD2. Looked up from germline, CDR1 is MDHEN and CDR2 is SYDVKM. CDR3 length equals 14 residues. V shed 5 bases and J 8 bases; nucleotides not matched to a gene: 3. The CDR3 is CASSGTSGDYEQFF. CDR3 DNA: TGTGCCAGCAGTGGGACTAGCGGGGACTATGAGCAGTTCTTC.

The J gene is TRBJ1-2, the V gene TRBV4-2, with TRBD1 matching 7 bases. From germline, CDR1 is LGHNA and CDR2 YNFKEQ. The junction had 13 bases not matched to a gene; V was cut back by 6 bases and J by 3 bases. CDR3 length: 16 amino acids. CDR3 in amino acids: CASRKETGTAYYGYTF. The CDR3 nucleotides are TGTGCCAGCAGAAAGGAAACCGGGACAGCCTACTATGGCTACACCTTC.